These 14 T cell receptor beta chains share one sample of origin, sequenced in a study of shared clonotypes between healthy human individuals. Assay: immunoSEQ multiplex PCR; the TCRdb copy retains only in-frame clones and omits some. The profile covers nearly 2 million clones, with about 95% appearing a single time and around 1% taken by the ten largest. Naive CD8 cells were CD45RO-negative, positively selected for CCR7, excluding terminally differentiated effector memory CD45RA+ cells. The specimen sequenced was naive CD8+ T cells sorted from blood. The receptors here all came from a man aged 18 to 29 in good health.

The chain combines TRBV5-6 with TRBJ2-7, with TRBD2 identical over 9 bases. Germline-derived CDR1 and CDR2 are SGHDT and YYEEEE. V shed 4 bases and J 5 bases; nucleotides not matched to a gene: 13. The CDR3 totals 16 residues. The CDR3 DNA sequence: TGTGCCAGCAGCCCCATCCCCCTAGCGGGACCCAACGAGCAGTACTTC. This sequence encodes CASSPIPLAGPNEQYF.

A remark on this clone: At the DNA level, this CDR3 is encoded by other sequences in the same sample as well. This chain links TRBV5-1 with TRBJ1-5; TRBD1 is a possible D gene (5 bases). The CDR3 is 15 amino acids. Per germline, CDR1 SGHRS and CDR2 YFSETQ. Trimming pared 0 bases from V and 7 bases from J, leaving 14 bases between. The CDR3 region is CASSLDLGSGQPQHF. CDR3 coding DNA: TGCGCCAGCAGCTTGGACCTGGGGTCAGGGCAGCCCCAGCATTTT.

This clone occurred once. This chain joins TRBV28 and TRBJ2-2; D possibly corresponds to TRBD1 (5 bases). Looked up from germline, CDR1 is MDHEN and CDR2 is SYDVKM. Deletions cut 7 bases from V and 8 bases from J, with 26 bases between. The CDR3 is made up of 17 amino acids. The CDR3 sequence: CASTSTQAGPHGGELFF. The CDR3, as DNA: TGTGCCAGCACCTCCACACAGGCAGGTCCCCATGGGGGGGAGCTGTTTTTT.

As for this clone: One end of the junction is discordant with germline, which a read error may explain. The V and J genes are TRBV6-1 and TRBJ2-3; 10 bases align to TRBD2. The CDR3 covers 20 residues. CDR1 is MNHNS, CDR2 SASEGT, per germline. DNA of the CDR3: TGTGCCAGCAGCGAAGGTGGGCTAGCGGGAGTAGTGAGAAGAGCAGATACGCAGTATTTT. Encoded protein: CASSEGGLAGVVRRADTQYF.

This chain joins TRBV13 and TRBJ2-7; 9 positions match TRBD2. Germline V gives CDR1 PRHDT, CDR2 FYEKMQ (reference sequence). J gave up 6 bases and V 1 base, and 13 bases lay outside the gene matches. The CDR3 sequence is 17 residues long. The chain's CDR3 is CASSLVPPLAGRSEQYF. The CDR3 DNA is TGTGCCAGCAGCTTAGTCCCCCCTCTAGCGGGAAGGAGCGAGCAGTACTTC.

The chain recombines TRBV4-3 with TRBJ2-1; TRBD1 is a possible D gene (5 bases). Trimming removed 5 bases at V and 5 bases at J, with 22 bases between. The germline gives CDR1 LGHNA, CDR2 YSLEER. This CDR3 has 17 amino acids. Written as DNA, the CDR3 is TGCGCCAGCAGCTCAAACAAAGGTGGGGCCGATGACAATGAGCAGTTCTTC. This codes for CASSSNKGGADDNEQFF.

Concerning this clone itself: The same CDR3 also results from other DNA sequences found in this sample. The chain uses TRBV27 and TRBJ2-3; TRBD2 matches at 12 bases. V was pared by 2 bases and J by 6 bases, with 6 bases of the junction left unmatched. The germline CDR1 and CDR2 sequences are MNHEY and SMNVEV (reference sequence). The CDR3 runs to 16 residues. The DNA of the CDR3 is TGTGCCAGCAGTTTAGGGCTAGCGGGAGGGTCGGATACGCAGTATTTT. Translated: CASSLGLAGGSDTQYF.

In nucleotides, the CDR3 is TGTGCCAGCGCTGACCTACAGAACCCCTCTGGAAACACCATATATTTT. Translated, it gives CASADLQNPSGNTIYF. V usage is TRBV2 and J usage is TRBJ1-3; unclear D gene. CDR3 length equals 16 residues. Trimming cost V 8 bases and J 0 bases, with 17 bases left between them. Germline CDR1 is SNHLY and CDR2 is FYNNEI.

This chain joins TRBV19 and TRBJ2-7, with D perhaps matching TRBD1 (6 bases). Germline V gives CDR1 LNHDA, CDR2 SQIVND (reference sequence). There are 13 residues in the CDR3. The ends were cut back, 3 bases at V and 6 bases at J, with 12 bases in the middle. CDR3 sequence: CASSMAGTSEQYF. The CDR3 region has the DNA TGTGCCAGTAGTATGGCCGGGACATCCGAGCAGTACTTC.

The CDR3 DNA reads TGTGCCAGCAGCTTAGAGCCAGGGAGTGAGACCCAGTACTTC. Protein product: CASSLEPGSETQYF. J is TRBJ2-5 and V is TRBV7-6, with D perhaps being TRBD1 or TRBD2 (5 bases each). The CDR3 loop spans 14 amino acids. Germline CDR1 SGHVS, CDR2 FNYEAQ. The V gene lost 1 base and the J gene lost 5 bases, with 11 bases spanning the gap.

The chain couples TRBV11-2 to TRBJ2-4; D uncertain. The germline gives CDR1 SGHAT, CDR2 FQNNGV. Between the trimmed V and J ends, which lost 2 bases and 0 bases, there was a span of 14 bases. This CDR3 is built from 17 residues. Here the CDR3 DNA reads TGTGCCAGCAGCTTAAATTCACTCATACTAGCCAAAAACATTCAGTACTTC. Translated: CASSLNSLILAKNIQYF. The variable domain in full, with the rest retrieved from reference TRBV11-2 and TRBJ2-4, is EAGVAQSPRYKIIEKRQSVAFWCNPISGHATLYWYQQILGQGPKLLIQFQNNGVVDDSQLPKDRFSAERLKGVDSTLKIQPAKLEDSAVYLCASSLNSLILAKNIQYFGAGTRLSVL.

This clone was counted between two and nine times. The chain is built from TRBV5-4 and TRBJ2-7, with 11 bases matching TRBD2. Germline trimming cut 5 bases from V and 3 bases from J; bases unmatched to any gene: 13. Germline assignment: CDR1 SGHNT and CDR2 YYREEE (reference sequence). This CDR3 has 17 residues. The CDR3 bases are TGTGCCAGCAGGCCGGGACTAGCGGAATTCCTAGACTACGAGCAGTACTTC. This translates into CASRPGLAEFLDYEQYF. Drawing the rest from reference TRBV5-4 and TRBJ2-7, the complete variable domain is ETGVTQSPTHLIKTRGQQVTLRCSSQSGHNTVSWYQQALGQGPQFIFQYYREEENGRGNFPPRFSGLQFPNYSSELNVNALELDDSALYLCASRPGLAEFLDYEQYFGPGTRLTVT.

This clone was detected only once. For the CDR3, the DNA is TGTGCCAGCAAGGGAGGCAGGGACAACTATGGCTACACCTTC. This encodes CASKGGRDNYGYTF. The V and J genes are TRBV27 and TRBJ1-2; D is perhaps TRBD1 (5 bases). Germline V gene data show CDR1 as MNHEY and CDR2 as SMNVEV (reference sequence). Deletions cut 7 bases from V and 2 bases from J, with 14 bases between. The CDR3 length is 14 residues.

The chain is built from TRBV7-9 and TRBJ1-2; D remains ambiguous. Trimming removed 6 bases from V and 6 bases from J, with 17 bases in between. The CDR3 runs to 14 residues. Germline V gene data show CDR1 as SEHNR and CDR2 as FQNEAQ (reference sequence). The DNA for the CDR3 is TGTGCCAGCAGTCCATTGCTCGGGGTAAATGGCTACACCTTC. Its protein is CASSPLLGVNGYTF.